This T cell receptor (beta chain) comes out of a study of T cell responses to AZD1222 COVID-19 vaccine. The method was immunoSEQ multiplex PCR; TCRdb's version includes in-frame clones alone and lacks a portion of them. This sample carries about 150,000 clones, about 87% of them seen once, and the ten largest clones take about 9%. The source is an adult who received the AZD1222 COVID-19 vaccine. This specimen was peripheral blood, taken 28 days after the second AZD1222 dose.

For the CDR3, the DNA is TGCAGCGTCCGCCCGCTAGCGGACTACAATGAGCAGTTCTTC. Translation gives CSVRPLADYNEQFF. This chain uses TRBV29-1 with TRBJ2-1, with 7 bases aligning to TRBD2. Germline trimming cut 6 bases from V and 3 bases from J; bases unmatched to any gene: 8. The CDR3 spans 14 residues. The germline V gene encodes CDR1 SQVTM and CDR2 ANQGSEA.